Listed below are T cell receptor beta chains from one sample, sequenced in a study of cytomegalovirus exposure and HLA in healthy donors. Data came from immunoSEQ multiplex PCR; TCRdb stores just in-frame clones and leaves some out. Of approximately 91,000 clones in the sample, roughly four fifths were seen once. The sequenced material came from PBMCs. These receptors all stem from a human donor in good health. The CDR3 runs from the conserved cysteine through the conserved F or W. Fields, in order: J gene, D gene, V gene, CDR3 DNA, CDR3 protein. The D gene is left open where the match is weak.

>TRBJ2-7|-|TRBV19
TGTGCCAGTAGGCGGTCGGGGGAGTACGAGCAGTACTTC
CASRRSGEYEQYF
>TRBJ1-2|-|TRBV14
TGTGCCAGCAGCCAATTTCGACAGCCACTGTTTGACTATGGCTACACCTTC
CASSQFRQPLFDYGYTF
>TRBJ2-6|-|TRBV9
TGTGCCAGCAGCCCTGAGGCCCCCCAAGTCCTGACTTTC
CASSPEAPQVLTF
>TRBJ2-6|-|TRBV7-2
TGTGCCAGCACCAAAGGGGCGGCCTCTGGGGCCAACGTCCTGACTTTC
CASTKGAASGANVLTF
>TRBJ1-3|-|TRBV5-6
TGTGCCAGCAGCTCGACCCTCTCGGCGGTCAACTCTGGAAACACCATATATTTT
CASSSTLSAVNSGNTIYF
>TRBJ2-7|-|TRBV19
TGTGCCAGTAGTCGACGGGATGTCTCCTACGAGCAGTACTTC
CASSRRDVSYEQYF
>TRBJ1-5|-|TRBV27
TGTGCCAGCAGTTTTAGTGTCAATCAGCCCCAGCATTTT
CASSFSVNQPQHF
>TRBJ2-5|-|TRBV7-9
TGTGCCAGCAGCTTAGCGTCGGGGATATGGACCCAGTACTTC
CASSLASGIWTQYF
>TRBJ2-1|TRBD2|TRBV9
TGTGCCAGCAGCGTAGCGGGGGGGCTTCGGGAGCAGTTCTTC
CASSVAGGLREQFF
>TRBJ2-1|-|TRBV6-4
TGTGCCAGCAGTGAAGGCGGTGAGCAGTTCTTC
CASSEGGEQFF
>TRBJ2-3|TRBD2|TRBV29-1
TGCAGCGTGAAAAAGACTAGCGGGGGGGCTTCGGATACGCAGTATTTT
CSVKKTSGGASDTQYF
>TRBJ2-1|TRBD2|TRBV7-2
TGTGCCAGCAGCTCCGGACTAGCGGCTGATGAGCAGTTCTTC
CASSSGLAADEQFF
>TRBJ1-2|-|TRBV16
TGTGCCAGCAGCCACTTGGGGGCTCTTAAGTTAGCTAACTATGGCTACACCTTC
CASSHLGALKLANYGYTF
>TRBJ2-1|TRBD1|TRBV5-6
TGTGCCAGCAGCTGGGGGACAGGGGCCTACAATGAGCAGTTCTTC
CASSWGTGAYNEQFF
>TRBJ2-4|TRBD1|TRBV7-2
TGTGCCAGCAGCCTGGACAGGGGGGACATTCAGTACTTC
CASSLDRGDIQYF
>TRBJ2-1|-|TRBV7-2
TGTGCCAGCAGAGCTATCGGTGAGCAGTTCTTC
CASRAIGEQFF